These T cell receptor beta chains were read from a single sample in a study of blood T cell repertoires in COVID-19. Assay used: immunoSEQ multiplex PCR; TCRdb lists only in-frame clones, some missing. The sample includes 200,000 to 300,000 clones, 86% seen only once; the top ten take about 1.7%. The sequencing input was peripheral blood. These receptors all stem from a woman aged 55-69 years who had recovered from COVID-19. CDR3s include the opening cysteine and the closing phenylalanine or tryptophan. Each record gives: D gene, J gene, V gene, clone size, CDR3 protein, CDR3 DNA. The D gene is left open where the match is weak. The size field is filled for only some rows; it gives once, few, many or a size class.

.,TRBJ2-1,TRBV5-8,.,CASSRRDLDNEQFF,TGTGCCAGCAGCCGCCGGGACTTAGACAATGAGCAGTTCTTC
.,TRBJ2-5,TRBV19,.,CASSLRGSFFGETQYF,TGTGCCAGTAGCCTAAGGGGCAGCTTTTTCGGAGAGACCCAGTACTTC
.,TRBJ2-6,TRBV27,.,CASSSPPEFGANVLTF,TGTGCCAGCAGTTCCCCCCCAGAATTTGGGGCCAACGTCCTGACTTTC
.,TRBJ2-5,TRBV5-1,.,CASSLEGRGETQYF,TGCGCCAGCAGCTTGGAGGGGCGCGGTGAGACCCAGTACTTC
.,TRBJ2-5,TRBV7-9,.,CASSAWDFRETQYF,TGTGCCAGCAGCGCATGGGACTTCCGAGAGACCCAGTACTTC
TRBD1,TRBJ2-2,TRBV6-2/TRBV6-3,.,CASSYNRGSWQAGELFF,TGTGCCAGCAGTTACAACAGGGGCTCTTGGCAAGCCGGGGAGCTGTTTTTT
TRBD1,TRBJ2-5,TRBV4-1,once,CASSQEGTGDGTQYF,TGCGCCAGCAGCCAAGAGGGGACAGGCGACGGGACCCAGTACTTC
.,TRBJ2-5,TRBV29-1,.,CSVDWGRTETQYF,TGCAGCGTTGATTGGGGCCGTACAGAGACCCAGTACTTC
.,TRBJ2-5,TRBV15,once,CATSRDSGIGETQYF,TGTGCCACCAGCAGAGATTCAGGGATCGGAGAGACCCAGTACTTC
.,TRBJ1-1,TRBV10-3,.,CAIRGQANTEAFF,TGTGCCATCAGAGGACAAGCGAACACTGAAGCTTTCTTT
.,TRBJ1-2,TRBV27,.,CASSFTPANYGYTF,TGTGCCAGCAGTTTCACACCCGCTAACTATGGCTACACCTTC
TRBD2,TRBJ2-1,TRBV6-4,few,CASSDSTSPGGEQFF,TGTGCCAGCAGTGACTCGACCTCTCCGGGAGGTGAGCAGTTCTTC
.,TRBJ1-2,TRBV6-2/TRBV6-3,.,CASSGRSNYGYTF,TGTGCCAGCAGTGGGCGCTCTAACTATGGCTACACCTTC
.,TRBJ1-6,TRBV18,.,CASSPFRDSINSPLHF,TGTGCCAGCTCACCATTCCGGGACTCGATTAATTCACCCCTCCACTTT
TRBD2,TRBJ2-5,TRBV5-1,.,CASSLFSGGQETQYF,TGCGCCAGCAGCTTGTTTAGCGGGGGGCAAGAGACCCAGTACTTC
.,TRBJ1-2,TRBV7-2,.,CASRMTLHYGYTF,TGTGCCAGCAGGATGACACTGCACTATGGCTACACCTTC
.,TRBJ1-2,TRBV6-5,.,CASNLQGRGSYGYTF,TGTGCCAGCAACTTGCAGGGGCGAGGCAGCTATGGCTACACCTTC
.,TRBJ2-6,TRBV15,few,CATRAGAGMDSGANVLTF,TGTGCCACCCGGGCGGGGGCAGGGATGGACTCTGGGGCCAACGTCCTGACTTTC
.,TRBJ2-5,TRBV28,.,CASSGGGAQETQYF,TGTGCCAGCAGTGGAGGGGGGGCCCAAGAGACCCAGTACTTC
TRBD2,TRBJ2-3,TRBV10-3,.,CAISEGLAGSTDTQYF,TGTGCCATCAGTGAAGGACTAGCGGGGAGCACAGATACGCAGTATTTT
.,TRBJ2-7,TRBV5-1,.,CASSSTLTYEQYF,TGCGCCAGCAGTTCGACTCTCACCTACGAGCAGTACTTC
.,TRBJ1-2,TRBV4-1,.,CASSQDRAGRMHGYTF,TGCGCCAGCAGCCAAGATCGGGCGGGACGTATGCATGGCTACACCTTC
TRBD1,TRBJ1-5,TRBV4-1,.,CASSQGGTWDRSNQPQHF,TGCGCCAGCAGCCAAGGCGGTACCTGGGACAGAAGCAATCAGCCCCAGCATTTT
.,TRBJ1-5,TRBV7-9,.,CASSLVGGSNQPQHF,TGTGCCAGCAGCTTAGTAGGCGGAAGCAATCAGCCCCAGCATTTT
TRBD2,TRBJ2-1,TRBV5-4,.,CASSLELAGGRTEFF,TGTGCCAGCAGCTTGGAGCTAGCGGGGGGCCGAACTGAGTTCTTC
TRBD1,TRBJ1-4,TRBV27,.,CASRSRDRANEKLFF,TGTGCCAGCCGAAGCAGGGACAGGGCTAATGAAAAACTGTTTTTT
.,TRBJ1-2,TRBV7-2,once,CASSPLGSGDYYGYTF,TGTGCCAGCAGCCCCCTTGGATCGGGAGATTACTATGGCTACACCTTC
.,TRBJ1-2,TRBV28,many,CASSSTTYYGYTF,TGTGCCAGCAGTTCCACCACTTACTATGGCTACACCTTC
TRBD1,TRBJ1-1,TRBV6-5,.,CASYSPGTASEAFF,TGTGCCAGCTATAGTCCCGGGACAGCTAGTGAAGCTTTCTTT
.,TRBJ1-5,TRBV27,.,CASSFYNQPQHF,TGTGCCAGCAGTTTTTACAATCAGCCCCAGCATTTT
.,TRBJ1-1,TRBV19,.,CASSVTGSGTEAFF,TGTGCCAGTAGTGTAACAGGGTCTGGCACTGAAGCTTTCTTT
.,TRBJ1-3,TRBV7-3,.,CASSFSQGSHTIYF,TGTGCCAGCAGCTTTTCTCAGGGGAGCCACACCATATATTTT
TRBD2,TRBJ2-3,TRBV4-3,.,CASSQEVAGVMGTDTQYF,TGCGCCAGCAGCCAAGAGGTAGCGGGGGTAATGGGCACAGATACGCAGTATTTT
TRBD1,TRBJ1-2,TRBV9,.,CASSVGGTAYGYTF,TGTGCCAGCAGCGTAGGGGGGACAGCCTATGGCTACACCTTC
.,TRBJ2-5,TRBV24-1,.,CATSDPLQLETQYF,TGTGCCACCAGTGACCCCCTGCAGTTGGAGACCCAGTACTTC
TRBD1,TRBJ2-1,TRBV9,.,CASSVEGAFVNNEQFF,TGTGCCAGCAGCGTAGAGGGGGCATTTGTTAACAATGAGCAGTTCTTC
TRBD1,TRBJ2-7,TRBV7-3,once,CASSFSGTGDYEQYF,TGTGCCAGCAGCTTCTCCGGGACAGGAGACTACGAGCAGTACTTC
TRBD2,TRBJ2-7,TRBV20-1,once,CSASIPSGGNEQYF,TGCAGTGCTAGTATCCCTAGCGGGGGGAACGAGCAGTACTTC
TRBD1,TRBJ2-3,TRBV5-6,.,CASSPQGQGWGTDTQYF,TGTGCCAGCAGCCCCCAGGGACAGGGTTGGGGCACAGATACGCAGTATTTT
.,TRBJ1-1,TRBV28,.,CASSSPRYTEAFF,TGTGCCAGCAGTTCCCCTAGGTATACTGAAGCTTTCTTT
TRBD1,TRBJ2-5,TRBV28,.,CASTGVETQYF,TGTGCCAGTACAGGGGTGGAGACCCAGTACTTC
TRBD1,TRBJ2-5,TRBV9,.,CASTPQGQELETQYF,TGTGCCAGCACCCCCCAGGGACAGGAGCTAGAGACCCAGTACTTC
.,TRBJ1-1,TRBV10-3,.,CAISDPGQINTEAFF,TGTGCCATCAGTGACCCGGGACAAATTAACACTGAAGCTTTCTTT
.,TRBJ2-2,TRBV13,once,CASKVIQSQNTGELFF,TGTGCCAGCAAGGTGATACAGAGCCAAAACACCGGGGAGCTGTTTTTT
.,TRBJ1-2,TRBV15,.,CATSRDRQGGYGYTF,TGTGCCACCAGCAGAGATCGGCAGGGCGGCTATGGCTACACCTTC
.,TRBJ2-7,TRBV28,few,CASSLSGTYEQYF,TGTGCCAGCAGTTTATCAGGGACCTACGAGCAGTACTTC
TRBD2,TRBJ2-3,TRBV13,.,CASTFHPRKRGLSSTDTQYF,TGTGCCAGCACCTTCCATCCCCGGAAGCGGGGGCTCAGTAGCACAGATACGCAGTATTTT
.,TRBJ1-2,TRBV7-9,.,CASSNGMAPNYGYTF,TGTGCCAGCAGCAACGGGATGGCGCCTAACTATGGCTACACCTTC
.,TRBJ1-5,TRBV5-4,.,CASSARGSNQPQHF,TGTGCCAGCAGCGCTCGGGGTAGCAATCAGCCCCAGCATTTT
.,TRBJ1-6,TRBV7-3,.,CASSLGDNNSPLHF,TGTGCCAGCAGCTTAGGCGACAACAATTCACCCCTCCACTTT
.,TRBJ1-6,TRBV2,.,CASSVPGFSSPLHF,TGTGCCAGCAGCGTGCCGGGGTTTTCTTCACCCCTCCACTTT
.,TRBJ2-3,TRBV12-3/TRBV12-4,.,CASSRSTDTQYF,TGTGCCAGCAGCAGGAGCACAGATACGCAGTATTTT
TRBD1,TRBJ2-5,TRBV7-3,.,CASSLTGQGETQYF,TGTGCCAGCAGCTTAACGGGACAGGGTGAGACCCAGTACTTC
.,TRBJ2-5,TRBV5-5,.,CASIYGVGDISAQYF,TGTGCCAGCATCTACGGGGTAGGCGATATCTCGGCCCAGTACTTC
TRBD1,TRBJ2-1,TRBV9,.,CASSVSGTDNNEQFF,TGTGCCAGCAGCGTATCCGGGACAGATAACAATGAGCAGTTCTTC
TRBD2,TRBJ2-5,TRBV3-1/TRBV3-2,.,CASSRRLAGGQETQYF,TGTGCCAGCAGCCGACGACTAGCGGGGGGGCAAGAGACCCAGTACTTC
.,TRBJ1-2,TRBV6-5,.,CASSYSQNHGYTF,TGTGCCAGCAGTTACTCACAGAACCATGGCTACACCTTC
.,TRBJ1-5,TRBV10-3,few,CAIKGDSNQPQHF,TGTGCCATCAAGGGGGATAGCAATCAGCCCCAGCATTTT